This T cell receptor (beta chain) was recovered during a study of OX40 agonist ivuxolimab in advanced cancers. The table came from immunoSEQ multiplex PCR; TCRdb's copy has only in-frame clones and leaves some out. Among some 97,000 clones listed, more than 85% were seen once. The material sequenced was CD4+ or CD8+ T cells sorted from blood, taken in a trial of the OX40 agonist ivuxolimab. The source of this sequence is an adult with an advanced solid tumor such as melanoma, head and neck, liver or kidney cancer.

The CDR3 bases are TGTGCCAGCAGAGTCGGCCTAGCGGGAGTAAGTCGGATAGATACGCAGTATTTT. It translates to CASRVGLAGVSRIDTQYF. The rearrangement uses TRBV7-2 and TRBJ2-3; 10 nucleotides match TRBD2. Per the germline V gene, CDR1 is SGHTA and CDR2 is FQGNSA. This CDR3 is built from 18 residues. V was clipped by 6 bases and J by 5 bases; unmatched bases: 17.